One and the same sample provided the 21 T cell receptor beta chains below, sequenced in a study of shared clonotypes between healthy human individuals. Sequenced by immunoSEQ multiplex PCR; TCRdb stores in-frame clones only, minus some. Counted here are about 1.1 million clones, 78% occurring once; the ten biggest clones make up 0.52%. Material: memory CD4+ T cells from PBMCs. Subset given: CD45RA-negative fraction. These receptor sequences come from a man aged 18 to 30 in good health. Some clones in this sample may be carry-over from other donors' samples.

The rearrangement uses TRBV7-9 and TRBJ2-3; D is unresolved. V was cut by 1 base and J by 4 bases, with 9 bases left in between. This CDR3 contains 14 residues. CDR1 and CDR2 (germline): SEHNR, FQNEAQ (reference sequence). The CDR3 DNA is TGTGCCAGCAGCTTAGGGGCTGCCTCAGATACGCAGTATTTT. It codes for CASSLGAASDTQYF.

This chain joins TRBV6-5 and TRBJ1-1; no clear D. This CDR3 is 15 amino acids long. CDR1 is MNHEY, CDR2 SVGAGI, per germline. Between the trimmed V and J ends, which lost 5 bases and 4 bases, there was a span of 17 bases. The CDR3 nucleotides are TGTGCCAGCAGTCTCGACCGGATCAGCGCCACTGAAGCTTTCTTT. Translating it yields CASSLDRISATEAFF.

The J gene is TRBJ1-5, the V gene TRBV6-6; the match to TRBD1 covers 7 bases. CDR1 and CDR2 from the germline V gene are MNHNY and SVGAGI (reference sequence). V lost 5 bases, J lost 6 bases, and 4 bases stayed unmatched. The CDR3 has 13 amino acids. The CDR3 nucleotides read TGTGCCAGCAGTACCGACAGGGTTCAGCCCCAGCATTTT. It codes for CASSTDRVQPQHF.

This clone was observed a handful of times. This CDR3 is also generated by other DNA sequences in the sample. The chain has TRBV19 and TRBJ2-5; D tentatively reads TRBD1 or TRBD2 (5 bases each). Trimming removed 1 base from V and 3 bases from J, with 6 bases in between. Germline CDR1 is LNHDA and CDR2 is SQIVND (reference sequence). CDR3 size: 13 residues. The CDR3 sequence is CASSIGGEETQYF. The CDR3 nucleotides are TGTGCCAGTAGTATAGGAGGGGAAGAGACCCAGTACTTC.

The CDR3 loop reads CATNGVGRRLSGANVLTF. The DNA for the CDR3 is TGTGCCACCAATGGGGTGGGGAGGCGGCTCTCTGGGGCCAACGTCCTGACTTTC. This sequence joins TRBV28 and TRBJ2-6, with a weak D call TRBD2 (6 bases). The germline V gene has CDR1 MDHEN and CDR2 SYDVKM. V was pared by 10 bases and J by 0 bases, with 22 bases between. The CDR3 covers 18 residues.

This clone was detected once. The V call is TRBV4-3, the J call TRBJ1-4; D uncertain. Germline V gene lookup returns CDR1 LGHNA and CDR2 YSLEER. V lost 5 bases, J lost 0 bases, and 7 bases lay in between. This CDR3 region has 14 residues. CDR3 amino acids: CASSVQATNEKLFF. In DNA form, the CDR3 reads TGCGCCAGCAGCGTCCAAGCAACTAATGAAAAACTGTTTTTT.

The genes are TRBV7-2 and TRBJ2-1, with D perhaps matching TRBD2 (5 bases). CDR3 length equals 14 residues. Trimming stripped 1 base from V and 7 bases from J, with 11 bases between. The germline V gene has CDR1 SGHTA and CDR2 FQGNSA. The CDR3 loop reads CASSLVGLANEQFF. CDR3 bases: TGTGCCAGCAGCTTAGTTGGGCTAGCTAATGAGCAGTTCTTC. Filled out from reference TRBV7-2 and TRBJ2-1, the complete variable domain reads GAGVSQSPSNKVTEKGKDVELRCDPISGHTALYWYRQSLGQGLEFLIYFQGNSAPDKSGLPSDRFSAERTGGSVSTLTIQRTQQEDSAVYLCASSLVGLANEQFFGPGTRLTVL.

The chain links TRBV28 to TRBJ2-6, with 8 bases identical to TRBD2. Looked up from germline, CDR1 is MDHEN and CDR2 is SYDVKM. This CDR3 contains 15 residues. V trimming: 11 bases; J trimming: 0 bases; junction bases outside the gene matches: 6. CDR3 coding DNA: TGTGCCGTCGGGAGGGATAGCTCTGGGGCCAACGTCCTGACTTTC. Protein product: CAVGRDSSGANVLTF.

The V and J genes are TRBV18 and TRBJ2-7, with 11 bases that match TRBD2. Trimming removed 4 bases from V and 3 bases from J; junction bases left unmatched: 5. Germline CDR1 and CDR2: KGHSH and LQKENI. This CDR3 region has 15 residues. Here the CDR3 reads CASSLTGLAGYEQYF. The CDR3 DNA is TGTGCCAGCTCACTTACCGGACTAGCGGGCTACGAGCAGTACTTC.

This clone occurred once. J is TRBJ2-1 and V is TRBV11-2; D ambiguous. The germline V gene encodes CDR1 SGHAT and CDR2 FQNNGV. Trimming pared 2 bases from V and 8 bases from J, leaving 13 bases between. The CDR3 is 14 amino acids. CDR3 region: CASSLSVGPDEQFF. The CDR3, as DNA: TGTGCCAGCAGCTTAAGTGTAGGACCGGATGAGCAGTTCTTC.

The chain links TRBV5-1 to TRBJ2-1, with D possibly matching TRBD1 (6 bases). V lost 7 bases and J lost 5, with 22 bases in between. Germline V lookup: CDR1 SGHRS, CDR2 YFSETQ. The CDR3 covers 16 residues. The CDR3: CASSPQTGGGHNEQFF. CDR3 nucleotides: TGCGCCAGCTCTCCCCAGACAGGCGGAGGACACAATGAGCAGTTCTTC.

This chain joins TRBV15 and TRBJ2-6; D is possibly TRBD2 (6 bases). The CDR3 has 18 residues. The germline gives CDR1 LNHNV, CDR2 YYDKDF (reference sequence). Trimming shortened V by 1 base and J by 4 bases, and 17 bases separated the two germline ends. The CDR3 region is CATSRGGTPTAGANVLTF. As DNA, the CDR3 is TGTGCCACCAGCAGAGGGGGGACTCCAACCGCCGGGGCCAACGTCCTGACTTTC.

This chain connects TRBV7-3 to TRBJ1-2; the D is unclear. This CDR3 is 15 amino acids long. Germline V gene data show CDR1 as SGHTA and CDR2 as FQGTGA. Trimming stripped 5 bases from V and 8 bases from J, with 21 bases between. The CDR3 is CASSLNNQGLTGYTF. CDR3 bases: TGTGCCAGCAGCCTAAACAATCAAGGTCTAACAGGCTACACCTTC.

The V and J genes are TRBV9 and TRBJ2-1, with 7 bases fitting TRBD2. Germline CDR1 is SGDLS and CDR2 is YYNGEE. The length of the CDR3 is 19 residues. After removal of 4 bases from V and 3 bases from J, the junction contained 19 bases not matched to a gene. The CDR3 reads CASSPLQSGTHRFYNEQFF. CDR3 nucleotide sequence: TGTGCCAGCAGCCCCCTACAGAGCGGGACCCACCGATTCTACAATGAGCAGTTCTTC.

The chain links TRBV7-2 to TRBJ2-7, with 8 bases identical to TRBD1. The V and J ends lost 4 bases and 0 bases, in that order; junction bases with no gene match: 8. Germline V gene lookup returns CDR1 SGHTA and CDR2 FQGNSA. The CDR3 loop spans 16 amino acids. The CDR3 DNA reads as TGTGCCAGCAGCTCAGCAGGGACAGGCAACTCCTACGAGCAGTACTTC. It is translated as CASSSAGTGNSYEQYF.

This chain joins TRBV27 and TRBJ2-1, with TRBD1 matching over 9 bases. Germline V CDR1 and CDR2: MNHEY, SMNVEV (reference sequence). V shed 2 bases and J 5 bases; nucleotides not matched to a gene: 4. The CDR3 is made up of 15 amino acids. The CDR3 spells CASSLRTGANNEQFF. CDR3 nucleotide sequence: TGTGCCAGCAGTTTACGGACAGGGGCAAACAATGAGCAGTTCTTC.

This clone came up once. The chain is built from TRBV19 and TRBJ2-3; no definite D call. The CDR3 extends over 15 amino acids. Between the trimmed V and J ends, which lost 3 bases and 2 bases, there was a span of 12 bases. The V gene's germline CDR1 is LNHDA and CDR2 SQIVND (reference sequence). The CDR3 reads CASSIGTNPTDTQYF. CDR3 nucleotide sequence: TGTGCCAGTAGTATCGGCACGAACCCCACAGATACGCAGTATTTT.

The gene calls are TRBV18 and TRBJ2-1, with 8 bases aligning to TRBD2. Losses at the gene ends were 6 bases for V and 7 bases for J; bases not matched to a gene: 5. This CDR3 contains 13 residues. Germline values: CDR1 KGHSH, CDR2 LQKENI. The DNA of the CDR3 is TGTGCCAGCTCCCCGACTAGCGTTAATGAGCAGTTCTTC. This gives the protein CASSPTSVNEQFF. The full variable domain, in which reference TRBV18 and TRBJ2-1 provide the parts outside the CDR3, is NAGVMQNPRHLVRRRGQEARLRCSPMKGHSHVYWYRQLPEEGLKFMVYLQKENIIDESGMPKERFSAEFPKEGPSILRIQQVVRGDSAAYFCASSPTSVNEQFFGPGTRLTVL.

V and J are TRBV28 and TRBJ2-7, with 7 bases identical to TRBD2. This CDR3 has 15 amino acids. V was pared by 6 bases and J by 0 bases, with 8 bases of the junction left unmatched. The V gene's germline CDR1 is MDHEN and CDR2 SYDVKM. The CDR3: CASSNRGDLSYEQYF. The CDR3 region has the DNA TGTGCCAGCAGCAACCGGGGGGACCTCTCCTACGAGCAGTACTTC.

This chain links TRBV9 with TRBJ1-2; 10 bases are a match to TRBD1. This CDR3 is 16 amino acids long. Germline-derived CDR1 and CDR2 are SGDLS and YYNGEE. V was pared by 0 bases and J by 4 bases, with 6 bases of the junction left unmatched. In DNA form, the CDR3 reads TGTGCCAGCAGCGTAGTGGGACAGGGGCAAAGCTATGGCTACACCTTC. Its translation: CASSVVGQGQSYGYTF.

V gene TRBV6-1 combines with J gene TRBJ2-2; a weak D match, TRBD1 (7 bases). The CDR3 consists of 15 residues. Deletions cut 10 bases from V and 4 bases from J, with 19 bases between. Germline V gene lookup returns CDR1 MNHNS and CDR2 SASEGT. CDR3 nucleotides: TGTGCCACCAAGGGGGCCGGGAGTACCACCGGGGAGCTGTTTTTT. Translating gives CATKGAGSTTGELFF.